This TCR beta chain was profiled in a study of T-cell reconstitution after alpha-beta-depleted transplantation in children. CDR1 is LGHDT, CDR2 YNNKEL, per germline (reference sequence). The CDR3 runs 19 residues. Preparing the TCRbeta library involved the use of unique molecular identifiers. Using its own MiXCR run on the PCR reads, TCRdb lists one record per CDR3 protein. This repertoire shows roughly 66,000 distinct CDR3 sequences, around 4.7% found once; its top ten account for about 20%. This clonotype was seen a handful of times. The chain joins TRBV3-1 to TRBJ1-2; TRBD1 matches 12 bases. This sample comprised PBMCs, mostly from graft donor cells, obtained 180 days after TCRalphabeta/CD19-depleted stem cell transplant. The sequence was obtained from a boy under two years old who had a stem cell transplant for acute myeloid leukemia, so the T cells may come from the graft donor. CDR3 loop: CTLRPNTGTGGEGNYGYTF. The CDR3 DNA is TGTACCCTCAGACCCAATACCGGGACAGGGGGCGAAGGAAACTATGGCTACACCTTC.